These 32 T cell receptor beta chains were all obtained from the same sample, sequenced in a study of cytomegalovirus exposure and HLA in healthy donors. Data came from immunoSEQ multiplex PCR; TCRdb stores just in-frame clones and leaves some out. This sample has 140,000 or so clones, with nearly 90% found just once. What was sequenced was PBMCs. The receptors come from a woman aged 18-30 years in good health and CMV-seropositive.

This sequence joins TRBV6-5 and TRBJ2-1; 7 nucleotides align to TRBD1. The germline V gene has CDR1 MNHEY and CDR2 SVGAGI. The junction had 8 bases not matched to a gene; V was cut back by 6 bases and J by 9 bases. This CDR3 comprises 13 residues. CDR3 bases: TGTGCCAGCAGGCCTACAGGGGTTGGTGAGCAGTTCTTC. Residues: CASRPTGVGEQFF.

The rearrangement uses TRBV9 and TRBJ1-2; possibly TRBD1 for D (5 bases). CDR3 size: 13 residues. The V end was cut by 3 bases, the J end by 7 bases, with 13 bases between. CDR1 is SGDLS, CDR2 YYNGEE, per germline. CDR3 amino acids: CASSAYQGFGYTF. For the CDR3, the DNA is TGTGCCAGCAGCGCTTACCAGGGTTTTGGCTACACCTTC.

The chain carries TRBV27 and TRBJ1-5; TRBD1 might be the D (5 bases). V was cut by 4 bases and J by 5 bases, with 12 bases left in between. Germline V gene data show CDR1 as MNHEY and CDR2 as SMNVEV (reference sequence). CDR3 length equals 14 residues. The CDR3 here is CASSYQGGHQPQHF. The CDR3 region has the DNA TGTGCCAGCAGTTACCAGGGAGGTCATCAGCCCCAGCATTTT.

This clone was picked up one time. This chain connects TRBV30 to TRBJ2-7, with TRBD1 identical over 7 bases. The CDR3 has 13 residues. J gave up 2 bases and V 5 bases, and 6 bases lay outside the gene matches. The germline CDR1 and CDR2 sequences are GTSNPN and SVGIG (reference sequence). The CDR3 region is CAWGWDSTYEQYF. The CDR3 nucleotides are TGTGCCTGGGGGTGGGACAGCACCTACGAGCAGTACTTC.

A single count supports this clone. This rearrangement joins TRBV7-2 to TRBJ1-2; unclear D gene. Germline V gives CDR1 SGHTA, CDR2 FQGNSA. V was cut by 4 bases and J by 2 bases, with 11 bases left in between. This CDR3 is 14 amino acids long. CDR3 loop: CASSSKSGNYGYTF. The CDR3 DNA reads as TGTGCCAGCAGCTCTAAGTCCGGGAACTATGGCTACACCTTC. Supplemented by reference TRBV7-2 and TRBJ1-2, the full variable domain reads GAGVSQSPSNKVTEKGKDVELRCDPISGHTALYWYRQSLGQGLEFLIYFQGNSAPDKSGLPSDRFSAERTGGSVSTLTIQRTQQEDSAVYLCASSSKSGNYGYTFGSGTRLTVV.

The rearrangement joins TRBV9 to TRBJ1-6; 8 nucleotides line up with TRBD1. Germline assignment: CDR1 SGDLS and CDR2 YYNGEE. The J segment lost 8 bases and the V segment lost 4 bases, leaving 8 bases of the junction unmatched. CDR3 length equals 15 residues. The CDR3 is CASSSGQGRDSPLHF. The CDR3 DNA reads as TGTGCCAGCAGCTCCGGACAGGGTAGGGATTCACCCCTCCACTTT.

The genes are TRBV5-4 and TRBJ2-2; weak D call: TRBD2 (6 bases). The germline V gene encodes CDR1 SGHNT and CDR2 YYREEE (reference sequence). The CDR3 loop spans 14 amino acids. With 4 bases removed from V and 8 bases from J, the gap between germline ends came to 15 bases. The CDR3 spells CASSHDSGGGELFF. The CDR3 DNA sequence: TGTGCCAGCAGCCACGACTCCGGGGGAGGGGAGCTGTTTTTT. The full variable domain, completed using reference TRBV5-4 and TRBJ2-2, is ETGVTQSPTHLIKTRGQQVTLRCSSQSGHNTVSWYQQALGQGPQFIFQYYREEENGRGNFPPRFSGLQFPNYSSELNVNALELDDSALYLCASSHDSGGGELFFGEGSRLTVL.

This chain links TRBV4-1 with TRBJ2-3; tentative D call: TRBD1 (8 bases). V was cut by 2 bases and J by 4 bases, with 28 bases left in between. Per germline, CDR1 MGHRA and CDR2 YSYEKL. The CDR3 runs 20 residues. The DNA for the CDR3 is TGCGCCAGCAGCCAAAGCGGGACCTTGACAGGGGATAAGTTCGCAGATACGCAGTATTTT. Its translation is CASSQSGTLTGDKFADTQYF.

This chain uses TRBV5-8 with TRBJ1-6; D call uncertain. V was shortened by 5 bases and J by 4 bases, with 7 bases between the two germline ends. In germline, CDR1 is SGHTS, CDR2 YDEGEE. There are 13 residues in the CDR3. CDR3: CASRSGYNSPLHF. The CDR3, as DNA: TGTGCCAGCAGGTCGGGTTATAATTCACCCCTCCACTTT.

This chain links TRBV7-3 with TRBJ2-1; D possibly corresponds to TRBD2 (7 bases). V dropped 5 bases and J dropped 6 bases, with 17 bases sitting between them. The CDR3 runs to 15 residues. Germline CDR1 is SGHTA and CDR2 is FQGTGA. The CDR3 region is CASSARGGAINEQFF. CDR3 DNA sequence: TGTGCCAGCAGCGCCCGAGGGGGGGCAATCAATGAGCAGTTCTTC.

The chain has TRBV7-9 and TRBJ2-2; TRBD1 might be the D (6 bases). Per germline, CDR1 SEHNR and CDR2 FQNEAQ (reference sequence). V was clipped by 6 bases and J by 2 bases, with 13 bases between them. This CDR3 is 15 amino acids long. The CDR3 coding sequence is TGTGCCAGCAGGCCGAGACAGGTCAACACCGGGGAGCTGTTTTTT. Amino acids: CASRPRQVNTGELFF.

This clone was detected only once. The chain has TRBV6-5 and TRBJ1-2, with 12 bases matching TRBD1. With V trimmed by 2 bases and J by 2 bases, 0 bases remained unmatched. The germline CDR1 and CDR2 sequences are MNHEY and SVGAGI. The CDR3 consists of 15 residues. This chain's CDR3 is CASSYGTGGNYGYTF. In nucleotides, the CDR3 is TGTGCCAGCAGTTACGGGACAGGGGGCAACTATGGCTACACCTTC.

This chain connects TRBV28 to TRBJ2-5; D possibly corresponds to TRBD1 (6 bases). The germline gives CDR1 MDHEN, CDR2 SYDVKM. The CDR3 is 15 residues long. The V end was cut by 3 bases, the J end by 0 bases, with 11 bases between. CDR3 protein: CASSFSGDDQETQYF. CDR3 nucleotides: TGTGCCAGCAGTTTTTCAGGGGACGACCAAGAGACCCAGTACTTC.

The rearrangement joins TRBV9 to TRBJ2-1; 15 bases align to TRBD2. Losses at the gene ends were 3 bases for V and 0 bases for J; bases not matched to a gene: 7. CDR3 length equals 19 residues. The germline V gene encodes CDR1 SGDLS and CDR2 YYNGEE. In DNA form, the CDR3 reads TGTGCCAGCAGCGCGACCGGGACTAGCGGGGGGCCCTCCTACAATGAGCAGTTCTTC. This encodes CASSATGTSGGPSYNEQFF.

J is TRBJ1-3 and V is TRBV5-1; no reliable D call. V was clipped by 1 base and J by 1 base, with 6 bases between them. CDR1 is SGHRS and CDR2 is YFSETQ in the germline V gene. The CDR3 length is 14 residues. The CDR3 sequence: CASSLTQSGNTIYF. CDR3 DNA: TGCGCCAGCAGCTTGACACAGTCTGGAAACACCATATATTTT.

This clone was seen a few times. The chain carries TRBV5-6 and TRBJ1-6, with a tentative D call TRBD1 (6 bases). The length of the CDR3 is 12 residues. Germline CDR1 and CDR2: SGHDT and YYEEEE. V was trimmed by 9 bases and J by 4 bases, leaving 8 bases between them. The CDR3 region is CATGQYNSPLHF. The CDR3 DNA follows: TGTGCCACCGGACAGTATAATTCACCCCTCCACTTT.

CDR3 loop: CASSSIGTGGGYGYTF. CDR3 DNA: TGTGCCAGCAGTTCAATCGGGACAGGGGGCGGGTATGGCTACACCTTC. The chain joins TRBV27 to TRBJ1-2; 12 bases match TRBD1. The CDR3 is 16 residues long. From germline, CDR1 is MNHEY and CDR2 SMNVEV (reference sequence). J lost 5 bases, V lost 4 bases, and 8 bases had no gene match.

The count of this clone is one. The chain uses TRBV6-5 and TRBJ2-7, with TRBD2 matching over 7 bases. Germline-derived CDR1 and CDR2 are MNHEY and SVGAGI. V trimming: 2 bases; J trimming: 6 bases; junction bases outside the gene matches: 1. CDR3 length: 12 amino acids. The CDR3: CASSYGGGEQYF. The CDR3 nucleotides read TGTGCCAGCAGTTACGGGGGGGGCGAGCAGTACTTC.

The J gene is TRBJ1-5, the V gene TRBV7-9; possible D gene TRBD1, 6 bases. V shed 4 bases and J shed 3 bases, with 13 bases lying between them. Germline V gene lookup returns CDR1 SEHNR and CDR2 FQNEAQ (reference sequence). The CDR3 totals 15 residues. For the CDR3, the DNA is TGTGCCAGCAGCTCCACGGGACACTACAATCAGCCCCAGCATTTT. Translated: CASSSTGHYNQPQHF.

The rearrangement links TRBV7-2 to TRBJ1-6; tentatively, D is TRBD1 (6 bases). CDR3 size: 15 residues. V was pared by 1 base and J by 7 bases, with 11 bases between. CDR1 and CDR2 from the germline V gene are SGHTA and FQGNSA. This chain's CDR3 is CASSLGARGNSPLHF. The CDR3 DNA reads as TGTGCCAGCAGCTTAGGGGCCAGGGGCAATTCACCCCTCCACTTT.

The chain links TRBV19 to TRBJ2-2, with D perhaps matching TRBD1 (6 bases). The germline V gene encodes CDR1 LNHDA and CDR2 SQIVND (reference sequence). The V end was cut by 6 bases, the J end by 2 bases, with 10 bases between. This CDR3 region has 14 residues. DNA for the CDR3: TGTGCCAGTAGGCGCAGGGGAAACACCGGGGAGCTGTTTTTT. This translates into CASRRRGNTGELFF.

This sequence joins TRBV7-2 and TRBJ1-5; 7 bases line up with TRBD1. This CDR3 is built from 13 residues. Germline CDR1 and CDR2: SGHTA and FQGNSA. J lost 5 bases, V lost 2 bases, and 0 bases had no gene match. CDR3 residues: CASSLQGDQPQHF. The CDR3 DNA sequence: TGTGCCAGCAGCTTACAGGGGGATCAGCCCCAGCATTTT. The variable domain in full, with the rest retrieved from reference TRBV7-2 and TRBJ1-5, is GAGVSQSPSNKVTEKGKDVELRCDPISGHTALYWYRQSLGQGLEFLIYFQGNSAPDKSGLPSDRFSAERTGGSVSTLTIQRTQQEDSAVYLCASSLQGDQPQHFGDGTRLSIL.

The chain has TRBV19 and TRBJ1-2; D is uncertain. The CDR3 contains 12 residues. Trimming took 7 bases from V and 4 from J, leaving 10 bases between them. CDR1 is LNHDA and CDR2 is SQIVND in the germline V gene (reference sequence). CDR3 residues: CASTPAGYGYTF. In DNA, the CDR3 is TGTGCCAGTACCCCCGCCGGCTATGGCTACACCTTC.

The chain is built from TRBV6-5 and TRBJ2-7; D might be TRBD1 (6 bases). Trimming left V 6 bases short and J 3 bases short, with 12 bases between. This CDR3 is 13 amino acids long. Germline CDR1 is MNHEY and CDR2 is SVGAGI. This CDR3 reads CASSRGHLYEQYF. The CDR3 coding sequence is TGTGCCAGCAGCCGGGGACACCTCTACGAGCAGTACTTC.

This sequence joins TRBV7-9 and TRBJ1-5; D gene uncertain. This CDR3 is built from 12 residues. Per germline, CDR1 SEHNR and CDR2 FQNEAQ (reference sequence). The ends were cut back, 2 bases at V and 6 bases at J, with 5 bases in the middle. The CDR3 is CASSLWSQPQHF. The CDR3 bases are TGTGCCAGCAGCTTATGGAGTCAGCCCCAGCATTTT.

The chain uses TRBV6-5 and TRBJ1-1; 7 positions agree with TRBD1. V lost 2 bases, J lost 4 bases, and 4 bases stayed unmatched. This CDR3 comprises 14 residues. The germline CDR1 and CDR2 sequences are MNHEY and SVGAGI. As DNA, the CDR3 is TGTGCCAGCAGTTACGGGGCAGGGGGCACTGAAGCTTTCTTT. Protein product: CASSYGAGGTEAFF.

The chain links TRBV5-1 to TRBJ2-7; D is undetermined. Per germline, CDR1 SGHRS and CDR2 YFSETQ. Trimming stripped 4 bases from V and 2 bases from J, with 19 bases between. The CDR3 totals 16 residues. Here the CDR3 reads CASSTNDKVTTYEQYF. In nucleotides, the CDR3 is TGCGCCAGCAGCACCAATGACAAGGTCACAACCTACGAGCAGTACTTC.

The chain joins TRBV6-6 to TRBJ1-5; TRBD1 matches at 8 bases. Germline lookup yields CDR1 MNHNY and CDR2 SVGAGI (reference sequence). The CDR3 runs to 16 residues. Germline trimming cut 0 bases from V and 7 bases from J; bases unmatched to any gene: 8. Here the CDR3 reads CASSYSWTGKLQPQHF. CDR3 in DNA: TGTGCCAGCAGTTACTCGTGGACAGGGAAATTACAGCCCCAGCATTTT.

This clone was detected only a few times. The gene calls are TRBV7-2 and TRBJ2-5, with 7 positions matching TRBD1. The CDR3 covers 14 residues. The germline V gene encodes CDR1 SGHTA and CDR2 FQGNSA. Losses at the gene ends were 5 bases for V and 1 base for J; bases not matched to a gene: 4. The DNA of the CDR3 is TGTGCCAGCAGCGCTTACAGGGGCCAAGAGACCCAGTACTTC. Translating gives CASSAYRGQETQYF. Full variable domain (outside the CDR3, taken from reference TRBV7-2 and TRBJ2-5): GAGVSQSPSNKVTEKGKDVELRCDPISGHTALYWYRQSLGQGLEFLIYFQGNSAPDKSGLPSDRFSAERTGGSVSTLTIQRTQQEDSAVYLCASSAYRGQETQYFGPGTRLLVL.

The rearrangement joins TRBV12-1 to TRBJ2-7; no check of the table's D call, TRBD1, against the DNA was made. TRBV12-1 is an annotated pseudogene. The CDR3 extends over 15 amino acids. Here the CDR3 reads CASSLRQGDPYEQYF. CDR3 DNA sequence: TGTGCCAGCAGCTTGCGACAGGGTGACCCCTACGAGCAGTACTTC.

The genes are TRBV7-2 and TRBJ2-1; D might be TRBD2 (6 bases). CDR1 SGHTA and CDR2 FQGNSA come from the germline V gene. The V gene lost 5 bases and the J gene lost 4 bases, with 6 bases spanning the gap. The CDR3 is 12 residues long. The CDR3 spells CASSGTYNEQFF. The CDR3, as DNA: TGTGCCAGCAGCGGGACTTACAATGAGCAGTTCTTC.

This clone was observed a single time. This chain connects TRBV27 to TRBJ1-1; D may be TRBD1 (6 bases). Trimming cost V 5 bases and J 0 bases, with 13 bases left between them. The CDR3 runs 15 residues. Looked up from germline, CDR1 is MNHEY and CDR2 is SMNVEV (reference sequence). The CDR3 loop is CASSPGQSMNTEAFF. The CDR3 DNA reads TGTGCCAGCAGTCCAGGACAGAGTATGAACACTGAAGCTTTCTTT.